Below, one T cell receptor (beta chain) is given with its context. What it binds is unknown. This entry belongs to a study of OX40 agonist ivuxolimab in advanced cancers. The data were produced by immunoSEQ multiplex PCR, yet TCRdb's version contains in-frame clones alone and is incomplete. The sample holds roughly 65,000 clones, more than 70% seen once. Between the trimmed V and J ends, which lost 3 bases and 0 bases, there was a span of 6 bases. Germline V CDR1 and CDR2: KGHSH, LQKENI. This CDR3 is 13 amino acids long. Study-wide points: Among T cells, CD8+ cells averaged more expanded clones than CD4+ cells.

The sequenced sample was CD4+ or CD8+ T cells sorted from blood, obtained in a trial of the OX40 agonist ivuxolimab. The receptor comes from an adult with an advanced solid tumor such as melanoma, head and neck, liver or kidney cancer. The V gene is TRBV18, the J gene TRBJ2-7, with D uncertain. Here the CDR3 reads CASSPQSSYEQYF. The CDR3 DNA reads TGTGCCAGCTCACCTCAAAGCTCCTACGAGCAGTACTTC.